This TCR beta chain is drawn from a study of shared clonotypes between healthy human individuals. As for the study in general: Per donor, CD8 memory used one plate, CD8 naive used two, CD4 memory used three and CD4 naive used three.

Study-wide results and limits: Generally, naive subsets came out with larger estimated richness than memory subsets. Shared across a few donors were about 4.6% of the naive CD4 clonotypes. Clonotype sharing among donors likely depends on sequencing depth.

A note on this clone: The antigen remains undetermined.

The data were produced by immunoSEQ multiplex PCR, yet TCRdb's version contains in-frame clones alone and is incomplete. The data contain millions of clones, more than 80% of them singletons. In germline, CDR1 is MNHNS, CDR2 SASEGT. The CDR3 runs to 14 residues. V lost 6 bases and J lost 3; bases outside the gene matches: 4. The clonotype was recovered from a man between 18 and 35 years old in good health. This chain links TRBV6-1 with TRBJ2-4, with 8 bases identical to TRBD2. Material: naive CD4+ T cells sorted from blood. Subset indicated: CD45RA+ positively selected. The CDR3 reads CASRPRGDKNIQYF. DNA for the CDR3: TGTGCCAGCAGGCCGCGGGGGGACAAAAACATTCAGTACTTC.